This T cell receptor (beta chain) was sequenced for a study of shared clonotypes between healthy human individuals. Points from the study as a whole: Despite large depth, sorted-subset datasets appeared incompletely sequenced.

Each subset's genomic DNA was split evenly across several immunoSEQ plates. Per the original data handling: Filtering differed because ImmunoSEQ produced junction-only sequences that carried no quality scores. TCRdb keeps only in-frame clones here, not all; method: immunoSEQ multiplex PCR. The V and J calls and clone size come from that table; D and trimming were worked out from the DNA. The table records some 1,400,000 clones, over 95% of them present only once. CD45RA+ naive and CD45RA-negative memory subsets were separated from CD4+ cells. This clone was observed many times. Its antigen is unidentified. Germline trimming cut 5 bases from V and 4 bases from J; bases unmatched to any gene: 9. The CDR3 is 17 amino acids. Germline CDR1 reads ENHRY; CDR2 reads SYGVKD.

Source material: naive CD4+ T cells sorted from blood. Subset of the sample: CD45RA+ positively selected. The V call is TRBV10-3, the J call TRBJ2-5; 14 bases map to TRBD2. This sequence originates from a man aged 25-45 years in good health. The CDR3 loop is CAISPTSGRAFGETQYF. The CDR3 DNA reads TGTGCCATCAGTCCGACTAGCGGGAGGGCCTTCGGAGAGACCCAGTACTTC.